Listed here are 28 T cell receptor beta chains from one sample, sequenced in a study of T cells in Graves' hyperthyroidism and ophthalmopathy. RNA transcripts yielded amplified TCR beta CDR3 regions. TCR CDR3 underwent first-round RT-PCR with the HTBI primer set. TCRdb re-analysed the multiplex PCR reads in MiXCR, keeping a single row per CDR3 protein. The sample includes hundreds of thousands of distinct CDR3 sequences, under 45% of them seen just once. Sequences were obtained from blood. Source of these receptors: a middle-aged woman with Graves' hyperthyroidism.

The genes are TRBV27 and TRBJ1-2, with TRBD1 matching over 7 bases. V gave up 8 bases and J gave up 2 bases; unmatched junction bases: 14. The CDR3 is made up of 16 amino acids. The germline V gene encodes CDR1 MNHEY and CDR2 SMNVEV (reference sequence). CDR3 in amino acids: CASGHLQGTANYGYTF. DNA for the CDR3: TGTGCCAGCGGACACCTACAGGGGACCGCAAACTATGGCTACACCTTC.

As concerns this clonotype: This clone may be a read error of a much larger clone one base away. The CDR3 end shows no conserved phenylalanine or tryptophan, and so a read error is likely. The CDR3 bases are TGCAGTGCTAGGGCACCCTATAATTCACCCCTCCACCTT. It encodes CSARAPYNSPLHL. The chain uses TRBV20-1 and TRBJ1-6; D gene uncertain. Trimming left V 3 bases short and J 2 bases short, with 5 bases between. Germline loops: CDR1 DFQATT, CDR2 SNEGSKA (reference sequence). The CDR3 covers 13 residues.

V is TRBV5-4 and J is TRBJ1-1, with D possibly TRBD1 on 5 matching bases. Trimming took 4 bases from V and 3 from J, leaving 19 bases between them. The CDR3 consists of 16 residues. Germline V gene lookup returns CDR1 SGHNT and CDR2 YYREEE (reference sequence). The CDR3 bases are TGTGCCAGCAGCCTCGGGGCAGAAGCCCTAGACACTGAAGCTTTCTTT. This translates into CASSLGAEALDTEAFF.

This clonotype has ten or more counts. The chain has TRBV12-3 or TRBV12-4 and TRBJ1-3; TRBD1 matches at 7 bases. The CDR3 extends over 14 amino acids. Germline trimming cut 6 bases from V and 4 bases from J; bases unmatched to any gene: 6. CDR3 sequence (DNA): TGTGCCAGCAGCACGGGACAGCTCGGAAACACCATATATTTT. The encoded protein is CASSTGQLGNTIYF.

This clonotype was recorded many times. This chain joins TRBV10-3 and TRBJ1-4; a weak D match, TRBD1 (5 bases). Germline values: CDR1 ENHRY, CDR2 SYGVKD. Trimming left V 4 bases short and J 8 bases short, with 20 bases between. This CDR3 spans 16 amino acids. The CDR3 reads CAISGGRDSSREKLFF. CDR3 coding DNA: TGTGCCATCAGTGGTGGAAGAGACAGTAGCAGGGAAAAACTGTTTTTT.

About this clonotype itself: A much bigger clone sits one base away, suggesting this may be a read error. This chain uses TRBV7-2 with TRBJ2-2; TRBD2 matches at 14 bases. This CDR3 spans 18 amino acids. Germline lookup yields CDR1 SGHTA and CDR2 FQGNSA. The CDR3 DNA reads as TGTGCCAGCAGCCACGGACTAGCGGGAGGTCTTGACACCGGGGAGCTGTGTTTT. It is translated as CASSHGLAGGLDTGELCF.

The V and J genes are TRBV19 and TRBJ1-5, with 9 bases lining up with TRBD1. Trimming took 9 bases from V and 0 from J; bases not matched to a gene: 15. Germline V lookup: CDR1 LNHDA, CDR2 SQIVND (reference sequence). The CDR3 covers 18 residues. The CDR3 loop is CASSQPGTGNYSNQPQHF. CDR3 DNA: TGTGCCAGCTCACAACCCGGGACAGGGAACTATAGCAATCAGCCCCAGCATTTT.

The rearrangement joins TRBV7-9 to TRBJ2-7; 7 nucleotides line up with TRBD1. The CDR3 spans 13 residues. The germline V gene encodes CDR1 SEHNR and CDR2 FQNEAQ (reference sequence). Germline trimming cut 4 bases from V and 7 bases from J; bases unmatched to any gene: 7. The CDR3 loop reads CASSWAQTGEQYF. The CDR3 DNA sequence: TGTGCCAGCAGCTGGGCGCAGACAGGGGAGCAGTACTTC.

The chain employs TRBV7-9 and TRBJ2-7, with TRBD1 matching 7 bases. There are 17 residues in the CDR3. V lost 5 bases, J lost 2 bases, and 15 bases stayed unmatched. Per the germline V gene, CDR1 is SEHNR and CDR2 is FQNEAQ (reference sequence). The CDR3: CASSLTIPTGTPYEQYF. CDR3 nucleotide sequence: TGTGCCAGCAGCCTAACCATCCCGACAGGGACCCCCTACGAGCAGTACTTC.

This clonotype was detected many times. V gene TRBV5-1 combines with J gene TRBJ2-7; 7 positions agree with TRBD2. From germline, CDR1 is SGHRS and CDR2 YFSETQ. V was clipped by 2 bases and J by 6 bases; unmatched bases: 5. The CDR3 runs 13 residues. The CDR3 region is CASSLNGRREQYF. For the CDR3, the DNA is TGCGCCAGCAGCTTAAACGGGAGGCGCGAGCAGTACTTC.

This clonotype has a count of ten or more. The genes are TRBV7-6 and TRBJ1-2, with TRBD1 matching 11 bases. The trim removed 2 bases at V and 3 bases at J, leaving 2 bases unmatched. The CDR3 runs to 15 residues. Germline-derived CDR1 and CDR2 are SGHVS and FNYEAQ. The CDR3 is CASSLLGQGDYGYTF. CDR3 bases: TGTGCCAGCAGCTTATTGGGACAGGGGGACTATGGCTACACCTTC.

This chain links TRBV19 with TRBJ1-5, with a weak D call TRBD1 (6 bases). Germline V gene sequence: CDR1 LNHDA, CDR2 SQIVND (reference sequence). This CDR3 spans 15 amino acids. Trimming removed 7 bases at V and 7 bases at J, with 20 bases between. The DNA for the CDR3 is TGTGCCAGTATAAAGGCGGGGGCGTCGGGGCAGCCCCAGCATTTT. This gives the protein CASIKAGASGQPQHF.

The V call is TRBV12-3 or TRBV12-4, the J call TRBJ2-7, with D tentatively TRBD2 (5 bases). With 6 bases removed from V and 4 bases from J, the gap between germline ends came to 13 bases. This CDR3 spans 13 amino acids. The CDR3, as DNA: TGTGCCAGCAGGTTCACGGGGATATACGAGCAGTACTTC. Protein product: CASRFTGIYEQYF.

In its sample, this clonotype was seen many times. The V call is TRBV20-1, the J call TRBJ1-1, with a possible D match to TRBD1 (5 bases). V lost 3 bases to trimming and J lost 0 bases, with 8 bases between them. Germline CDR1 reads DFQATT; CDR2 reads SNEGSKA (reference sequence). The CDR3 runs 13 residues. DNA of the CDR3: TGCAGTGCTAGGGGGACGGTGAACACTGAAGCTTTCTTT. Its translation is CSARGTVNTEAFF.

This clonotype has only a few counts. V gene TRBV29-1 combines with J gene TRBJ2-5; tentative D call: TRBD2 (6 bases). Trimming took off 6 bases at V and 2 bases at J, with 13 bases between the two ends. This CDR3 has 13 amino acids. CDR1 and CDR2 (germline): SQVTM, ANQGSEA. The DNA of the CDR3 is TGCAGCGTCGATCGGGGACTTCAAGAGACCCAGTACTTC. Translating gives CSVDRGLQETQYF. Full variable domain (rest looked up from reference TRBV29-1 and TRBJ2-5): SAVISQKPSRDICQRGTSLTIQCQVDSQVTMMFWYRQQPGQSLTLIATANQGSEATYESGFVIDKFPISRPNLTFSTLTVSNMSPEDSSIYLCSVDRGLQETQYFGPGTRLLVL.

The chain uses TRBV7-9 and TRBJ2-4, with D tentatively TRBD2 (5 bases). The V end lost 3 bases, the J end lost 3 bases, and 12 bases lay between the germline ends. The CDR3 loop spans 15 amino acids. Per germline, CDR1 SEHNR and CDR2 FQNEAQ (reference sequence). CDR3 in DNA: TGTGCCAGCAGCTTGACTATTCAGGACAAAAACATTCAGTACTTC. It encodes CASSLTIQDKNIQYF.

On this clonotype: The junction departs from the called germline gene at one end, perhaps through a read error. This chain connects TRBV12-3 or TRBV12-4 to TRBJ2-5, with 7 bases aligning to TRBD2. The CDR3 is 15 amino acids. The CDR3 here is CASSLRRGYQEAQYF. The CDR3 DNA sequence: TGTGCCAGCAGTTTGAGGCGGGGGTATCAAGAGGCCCAGTACTTC.

This chain joins TRBV20-1 and TRBJ2-7, with no clear D. The CDR3 extends over 8 amino acids. Trimming took 7 bases from V and 7 from J, leaving 5 bases between them. From germline, CDR1 is DFQATT and CDR2 SNEGSKA (reference sequence). In DNA, the CDR3 is TGCAGTGTGGGGGAGCAGTACTTC. Protein: CSVGEQYF.

The CDR3 DNA reads as TGTGCCAGCAGTGAAATAGGACAAGGCTTCTACGAGCAGTACTTC. Residues: CASSEIGQGFYEQYF. The J gene is TRBJ2-7, the V gene TRBV6-1; D is perhaps TRBD1 (5 bases). The germline V gene has CDR1 MNHNS and CDR2 SASEGT. V dropped 2 bases and J dropped 3 bases, with 14 bases sitting between them. CDR3 length equals 15 residues.

This clonotype showed up many times. The genes are TRBV20-1 and TRBJ2-7, with TRBD2 identical over 11 bases. The CDR3 consists of 14 residues. V was clipped by 5 bases and J by 2 bases; unmatched bases: 5. The germline V gene encodes CDR1 DFQATT and CDR2 SNEGSKA (reference sequence). The CDR3 bases are TGCAGTGCTGTCGTAGCGGGGGGGGCCTACGAGCAGTACTTC. Translation: CSAVVAGGAYEQYF.

This clonotype occurred many times. V gene TRBV7-2 combines with J gene TRBJ1-2, with 8 bases that match TRBD1. CDR3 length: 15 residues. The germline gives CDR1 SGHTA, CDR2 FQGNSA. J gave up 2 bases and V 5 bases, and 7 bases lay outside the gene matches. The CDR3 DNA reads TGTGCCAGCAGCACCTACAGGACAGGGAACTATGGCTACACCTTC. Protein product: CASSTYRTGNYGYTF.

V is TRBV20-1 and J is TRBJ1-4; 8 bases are a match to TRBD1. V lost 5 bases, J lost 0 bases, and 5 bases stayed unmatched. Germline lookup yields CDR1 DFQATT and CDR2 SNEGSKA (reference sequence). This CDR3 spans 15 amino acids. The CDR3 nucleotides are TGCAGTGCTGAGGGGACAGGAGCAACTAATGAAAAACTGTTTTTT. The encoded protein is CSAEGTGATNEKLFF.

The sample holds many counts of this clonotype. The chain links TRBV15 to TRBJ2-7, with a possible D match to TRBD1 (6 bases). Trimming stripped 11 bases from V and 6 bases from J, with 20 bases between. CDR1 and CDR2 from the germline V gene are LNHNV and YYDKDF (reference sequence). The CDR3 covers 13 residues. DNA for the CDR3: TGTGCCCGCGTGGAAGGGGGTACACGCGAGCAGTACTTC. Its protein is CARVEGGTREQYF.

This chain links TRBV20-1 with TRBJ1-5; the D gene is possibly TRBD1 (6 bases). This CDR3 is built from 13 residues. Trimming cost V 6 bases and J 6 bases, with 15 bases left between them. CDR1 DFQATT and CDR2 SNEGSKA come from the germline V gene (reference sequence). The chain's CDR3 is CSARGVAGQPQHF. DNA for the CDR3: TGCAGTGCGAGGGGGGTGGCGGGTCAGCCCCAGCATTTT.

The chain carries TRBV11-1 and TRBJ1-1, with 9 positions matching TRBD1. J gave up 3 bases and V 5 bases, and 10 bases lay outside the gene matches. CDR1 and CDR2 from the germline V gene are SGHAT and FQDESV (reference sequence). The CDR3 loop spans 16 amino acids. The chain's CDR3 is CASSPRGTGSYTEAFF. For the CDR3, the DNA is TGTGCCAGCAGCCCCCGGGGGACAGGGTCTTACACTGAAGCTTTCTTT.

This clonotype appeared a few times. This rearrangement joins TRBV11-2 to TRBJ2-7, with D possibly TRBD1 on 6 matching bases. V lost 5 bases, J lost 0 bases, and 14 bases lay in between. The CDR3 contains 15 residues. Germline CDR1 is SGHAT and CDR2 is FQNNGV. The CDR3 spells CASSPSGTTSYEQYF. The CDR3 nucleotides are TGTGCCAGCAGCCCATCCGGGACAACCTCCTACGAGCAGTACTTC. Full variable domain (remainder filled in from reference TRBV11-2 and TRBJ2-7): EAGVAQSPRYKIIEKRQSVAFWCNPISGHATLYWYQQILGQGPKLLIQFQNNGVVDDSQLPKDRFSAERLKGVDSTLKIQPAKLEDSAVYLCASSPSGTTSYEQYFGPGTRLTVT.

This clonotype was observed a few times. The J gene is TRBJ1-6, the V gene TRBV3-1; perhaps TRBD1 as D (6 bases). Between the trimmed V and J ends, which lost 7 bases and 7 bases, there was a span of 11 bases. CDR3 size: 13 residues. CDR1 is LGHDT, CDR2 YNNKEL, per germline (reference sequence). The CDR3 region is CASTRTENSPLHF. The CDR3 DNA follows: TGTGCCAGCACCAGGACAGAAAATTCACCCCTCCACTTT.

This clonotype occurred a few times. This chain connects TRBV6-5 to TRBJ1-6; a possible D gene is TRBD1 (5 bases). Germline V CDR1 and CDR2: MNHEY, SVGAGI. V was trimmed by 2 bases and J by 13 bases, leaving 12 bases between them. The CDR3 length is 13 residues. The CDR3 spells CASSYEAGHPLHF. The CDR3 nucleotides are TGTGCCAGCAGTTACGAGGCAGGACACCCCCTCCACTTT.